The clone carrying this T cell receptor (beta chain) was picked up many times. Its antigen is not known. This entry is derived from a study of T cell repertoires in cytomegalovirus infection. Study conclusions and caveats: The cumulative frequency of public TCR beta families identified carriers of CMV plus the relevant HLA. HLA-C-restricted CMV-specific TCR beta clonotypes prevailed in the ex vivo response.

TCRdb reanalysed the reads using MiXCR and keeps one entry per CDR3 protein. The data contain 560,000 or so distinct CDR3 sequences, about 17% of them seen just once; the ten biggest clones take up more than 20%. The source material was CD8+ T cells from PBMCs. The sequence was collected from a human donor in good health (CMV status not recorded). Some clones in this sample may be carry-over from other donors' samples.

CDR3 region: CASRGGTLGPGDTQYF. For the CDR3, the DNA is TGTGCCAGCAGGGGTGGGACTCTTGGACCGGGAGATACGCAGTATTTT. The chain combines TRBV27 with TRBJ2-3, with D possibly matching TRBD2 (6 bases). The CDR3 sequence is 16 residues long. Germline lookup yields CDR1 MNHEY and CDR2 SMNVEV (reference sequence). The ends were cut back, 6 bases at V and 5 bases at J, with 21 bases in the middle.